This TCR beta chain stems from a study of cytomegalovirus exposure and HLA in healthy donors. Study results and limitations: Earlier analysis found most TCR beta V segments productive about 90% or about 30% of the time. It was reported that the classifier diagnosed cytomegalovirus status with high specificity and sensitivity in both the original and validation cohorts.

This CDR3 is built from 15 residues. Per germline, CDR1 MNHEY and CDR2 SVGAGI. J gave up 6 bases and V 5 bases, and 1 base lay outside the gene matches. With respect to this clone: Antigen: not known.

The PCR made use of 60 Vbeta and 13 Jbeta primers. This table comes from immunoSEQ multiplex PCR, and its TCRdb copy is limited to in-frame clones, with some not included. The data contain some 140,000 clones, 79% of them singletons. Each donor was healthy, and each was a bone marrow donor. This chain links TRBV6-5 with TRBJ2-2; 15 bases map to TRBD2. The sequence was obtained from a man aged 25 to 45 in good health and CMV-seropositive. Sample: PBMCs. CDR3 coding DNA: TGTGCCAGCAGTAGGACTAGCGGGAGGGCCGGGGAGCTGTTTTTT. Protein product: CASSRTSGRAGELFF.